These T cell receptor beta chains were read from a single sample in a study of T cells in narcolepsy. Sequencing was performed with immunoSEQ multiplex PCR; in TCRdb, only in-frame clones are kept and a portion is missing. The sample lists fewer than 30,000 clones; approximately 83% were seen once. The material sequenced was CD45RA- memory CD4+ T cells from PBMCs. Receptors originate from a human donor with narcolepsy. CDR3s include the opening cysteine and the closing phenylalanine or tryptophan. D genes are given only for firm matches. Size is omitted from some rows. Given values are once, few, many or a class for expanded clones.

>TRBD2|TRBV7-2|.|TRBJ2-3
CASSYKSGDTDTQYF
TGTGCCAGCAGCTATAAAAGCGGGGACACAGATACGCAGTATTTT
>.|TRBV6-1|.|TRBJ2-1
CASTGSYNEQFF
TGTGCCAGCACAGGGTCCTACAATGAGCAGTTCTTC
>TRBD1|TRBV4-1|.|TRBJ1-5
CASSQEGGGNQPQHF
TGCGCCAGCAGCCAAGAAGGGGGCGGCAATCAGCCCCAGCATTTT
>.|TRBV18|.|TRBJ1-1
CASSEGSMNTEAFF
TGTGCCAGCTCAGAGGGCAGTATGAACACTGAAGCTTTCTTT
>.|TRBV6-1|.|TRBJ2-7
CASSEEFGRLFYEQYF
TGTGCCAGCAGTGAAGAGTTCGGGAGACTTTTCTACGAGCAGTACTTC
>TRBD2|TRBV7-9|.|TRBJ2-5
CASSLLSGRGLETQYF
TGTGCCAGCAGCTTATTAAGCGGGAGGGGTTTGGAGACCCAGTACTTC
>TRBD1|TRBV5-4|.|TRBJ1-2
CASSQGDDYGYTF
TGTGCCAGCAGCCAGGGGGACGACTATGGCTACACCTTC
>.|TRBV5-1|.|TRBJ2-7
CASSLEGLGEQYF
TGCGCCAGCAGCTTGGAAGGTCTAGGCGAGCAGTACTTC
>.|TRBV4-3|.|TRBJ2-3
CASSQRWGDTQYF
TGCGCCAGCAGCCAGAGGTGGGGAGATACGCAGTATTTT
>.|TRBV4-1|few|TRBJ2-7
CASSQDQPGWSSYEQYF
TGCGCCAGCAGCCAAGATCAGCCGGGCTGGAGCTCCTACGAGCAGTACTTC
>.|TRBV18|.|TRBJ1-1
CASSPRTALGAFF
TGTGCCAGCTCACCGAGGACGGCACTGGGAGCTTTCTTT
>.|TRBV2|.|TRBJ1-2
CASSEFVQPPGYTF
TGTGCCAGCAGTGAATTCGTGCAGCCCCCCGGCTACACCTTC
>TRBD2|TRBV11-3|.|TRBJ2-1
CASSFTTLLAGGGDEQFF
TGTGCCAGCAGCTTTACCACCCTCCTAGCGGGGGGTGGTGATGAGCAGTTCTTC
>.|TRBV11-2|.|TRBJ1-1
CASSLQKEAFF
TGTGCCAGCAGCTTACAAAAAGAAGCTTTCTTT
>.|TRBV5-4|once|TRBJ1-4
CASSPGGQTDGEKLFF
TGTGCCAGCAGCCCCGGGGGGCAGACTGATGGTGAAAAACTGTTTTTT
>TRBD1|TRBV6-5|.|TRBJ1-2
CASSYSNLHRGWDYTF
TGTGCCAGCAGTTACTCGAACTTGCACAGGGGGTGGGACTACACCTTC
>TRBD1|TRBV19|.|TRBJ1-6
CASRPADRGLMKPLHF
TGTGCCAGTAGACCTGCGGACAGGGGACTTATGAAACCCCTCCACTTT
>TRBD1|TRBV19|once|TRBJ1-2
CASSTPGQGSGYYGYTF
TGTGCCAGTAGTACCCCTGGACAGGGCAGCGGTTACTATGGCTACACCTTC
>TRBD2|TRBV2|.|TRBJ2-1
CASSETSGHNEQFF
TGTGCCAGCAGTGAGACTAGCGGCCACAATGAGCAGTTCTTC
>TRBD1|TRBV11-3|.|TRBJ1-1
CASSLDSAGGTAFF
TGTGCCAGCAGCTTAGATTCGGCAGGGGGTACAGCTTTCTTT
>.|TRBV12-5|.|TRBJ2-5
CASGLGRGTTGMETQYF
TGTGCTAGTGGTTTGGGGAGGGGGACAACGGGGATGGAGACCCAGTACTTC
>.|TRBV6-1|.|TRBJ2-7
CASSDSSYEQYF
TGTGCCAGCAGCGACAGTTCCTACGAGCAGTACTTC
>.|TRBV19|few|TRBJ2-2
CASSRAGVNTGELFF
TGTGCCAGTAGTCGGGCAGGGGTGAACACCGGGGAGCTGTTTTTT
>TRBD2|TRBV7-3|.|TRBJ2-2
CASSLWTSGRASDTGELFF
TGTGCCAGCAGCTTATGGACTAGCGGGAGGGCCTCGGACACCGGGGAGCTGTTTTTT
>TRBD2|TRBV9|.|TRBJ2-1
CASSGGGLAGGNEQFF
TGTGCCAGCAGCGGGGGGGGACTAGCGGGGGGTAATGAGCAGTTCTTC
>.|TRBV5-1|.|TRBJ2-5
CASSESGIETQYF
TGCGCCAGCAGCGAATCAGGGATAGAGACCCAGTACTTC
>.|TRBV30|.|TRBJ1-2
CAASTGTLGYTF
TGTGCCGCCTCAACCGGGACACTTGGCTACACCTTC
>TRBD1|TRBV6-5|.|TRBJ2-7
CASSHSGQGEGEQYF
TGTGCCAGCAGCCACTCCGGACAGGGGGAGGGCGAGCAGTACTTC
>.|TRBV30|.|TRBJ2-3
CAWSLSGGGQTQYF
TGTGCCTGGAGTTTATCAGGGGGAGGTCAGACGCAGTATTTT
>TRBD1|TRBV5-6|.|TRBJ1-2
CASSDTGGNGYTF
TGTGCCAGCAGCGACACAGGGGGCAACGGCTACACCTTC
>TRBD1|TRBV14|.|TRBJ1-6
CASSQGQVNSPLHF
TGTGCCAGCAGCCAGGGACAGGTTAATTCACCCCTCCACTTT
>.|TRBV5-4|once|TRBJ1-6
CASSLDRTANSPLHF
TGTGCCAGCAGCTTGGACCGGACGGCTAATTCACCCCTCCACTTT
>.|TRBV14|.|TRBJ2-5
CASSQVSQVPETQYF
TGTGCCAGCAGCCAAGTCTCGCAGGTTCCAGAGACCCAGTACTTC
>.|TRBV5-4|.|TRBJ2-5
CASSGRDQETQYF
TGTGCCAGCAGCGGACGGGACCAAGAGACCCAGTACTTC
>.|TRBV18|.|TRBJ2-3
CASSPSLTDTQYF
TGTGCCAGCTCACCATCCCTCACAGATACGCAGTATTTT
>.|TRBV6-1|.|TRBJ1-2
CATARRSLGFGYTF
TGTGCCACGGCCCGGCGGAGCCTAGGTTTTGGCTACACCTTC
>.|TRBV2|.|TRBJ2-3
CASSGGAKADTQYF
TGTGCCAGCAGTGGGGGAGCGAAGGCAGATACGCAGTATTTT
>TRBD1|TRBV5-1|.|TRBJ2-1
CASSPGQANEQFF
TGCGCCAGCAGCCCTGGACAGGCCAATGAGCAGTTCTTC
>.|TRBV4-3|.|TRBJ2-2
CASSQGASVGTGELFF
TGCGCCAGCAGCCAAGGAGCTAGCGTGGGCACCGGGGAGCTGTTTTTT
>.|TRBV10-3|few|TRBJ2-3
CAIWRGAGDTQYF
TGTGCCATTTGGAGGGGGGCAGGAGATACGCAGTATTTT
>.|TRBV28|once|TRBJ1-5
CASSSGQTDQPQHF
TGTGCCAGCAGTTCCGGACAGACGGATCAGCCCCAGCATTTT
>.|TRBV7-6|.|TRBJ2-6
CASGTSESGANVLTF
TGTGCCAGCGGTACGAGTGAGTCTGGGGCCAACGTCCTGACTTTC
>.|TRBV29-1|once|TRBJ2-1
CSVDGRGVEQFF
TGCAGCGTTGATGGCAGGGGTGTTGAGCAGTTCTTC
>.|TRBV5-4|.|TRBJ2-1
CASSPRAGPSSYNEQFF
TGTGCCAGCAGCCCTCGGGCGGGCCCTAGCTCCTACAATGAGCAGTTCTTC